This T cell receptor (beta chain) stems from a study of lymphopenia after photon versus proton radiotherapy. Germline V gives CDR1 SGDLS, CDR2 YYNGEE. This CDR3 is built from 18 residues. V shed 1 base and J shed 0 bases, with 17 bases lying between them. Study-level points and caveats: Proton therapy kept repertoires fairly stable, unlike photons, which gained effector/memory cells.

In the case of this clone: The antigen is undetermined.

The data were produced by immunoSEQ multiplex PCR, yet TCRdb's version contains in-frame clones alone and is incomplete. The data show tens of thousands of clones, about nine tenths seen once. The material was peripheral blood, obtained from a patient treated with photon-based radiotherapy. The TCR comes from a woman in her 70s with pancreatic cancer. This chain links TRBV9 with TRBJ1-3; D perhaps matches TRBD1 (6 bases). CDR3 coding DNA: TGTGCCAGCAGCGTAACGGGCAGGGGTCCCACCTCTGGAAACACCATATATTTT. Residues: CASSVTGRGPTSGNTIYF.